The 13 T cell receptor beta chains below come from one sample, sequenced in a study of cytomegalovirus exposure and HLA in healthy donors. The PCR made use of 60 Vbeta and 13 Jbeta primers. Repertoires were generated with immunoSEQ multiplex PCR, while TCRdb's copy carries only in-frame clones and drops some. Of 150,000 to 200,000 clones in the sample, approximately 67% were seen once. The sequenced sample consisted of PBMCs. The receptor source for this set is a woman aged 18-30 years in good health and CMV-seropositive.

This clone has more than one count but fewer than ten. This chain joins TRBV10-3 and TRBJ1-5; D unclear. Deletions cut 5 bases from V and 0 bases from J, with 5 bases between. Per the germline V gene, CDR1 is ENHRY and CDR2 is SYGVKD. The CDR3 is made up of 13 amino acids. The CDR3 loop is CAISPNSNQPQHF. In nucleotides, the CDR3 is TGTGCCATCAGTCCTAATAGCAATCAGCCCCAGCATTTT.

This chain links TRBV5-6 with TRBJ1-2; D perhaps matches TRBD1 (5 bases). The germline V gene encodes CDR1 SGHDT and CDR2 YYEEEE. V was trimmed by 3 bases and J by 8 bases, leaving 11 bases between them. This CDR3 spans 12 amino acids. The CDR3 is CASSWGDPGYTF. CDR3 nucleotides: TGTGCCAGCAGCTGGGGGGACCCGGGCTACACCTTC.

This chain uses TRBV7-9 with TRBJ1-2, with 10 positions matching TRBD1. CDR1 and CDR2 from the germline V gene are SEHNR and FQNEAQ (reference sequence). The CDR3 has 15 residues. J was trimmed by 6 bases and V by 6 bases; bases with no gene match: 10. CDR3 residues: CASSSGTGDLNGYTF. The CDR3 DNA follows: TGTGCCAGCAGTTCCGGGACAGGGGATTTAAATGGCTACACCTTC.

This clone showed up just once. CDR3 nucleotides: TGTGCCAGCAGCCCGGCGGCAGGGGGCGCTGGCACTGAAGCTTTCTTT. Encoded protein: CASSPAAGGAGTEAFF. The gene calls are TRBV4-2 and TRBJ1-1; TRBD1 agrees at 8 bases. Germline values: CDR1 LGHNA, CDR2 YNFKEQ. Losses at the gene ends were 4 bases for V and 4 bases for J; bases not matched to a gene: 11. This CDR3 comprises 16 residues.

The V and J genes are TRBV30 and TRBJ1-2; D is perhaps TRBD1 (5 bases). V was trimmed by 1 base and J by 6 bases, leaving 9 bases between them. In germline, CDR1 is GTSNPN, CDR2 SVGIG (reference sequence). This CDR3 contains 12 residues. The CDR3 region has the DNA TGTGCCTGGAGTGGGCAGGGTGATGGCTACACCTTC. This sequence encodes CAWSGQGDGYTF.

The V call is TRBV5-1, the J call TRBJ1-2; perhaps TRBD1 as D (6 bases). Trimming took 2 bases from V and 8 from J, leaving 19 bases between them. The CDR3 extends over 15 amino acids. In germline, CDR1 is SGHRS, CDR2 YFSETQ. The CDR3 coding sequence is TGCGCCAGCAGCTTAGGACTAGGGGGGCCCTTCGGCTACACCTTC. This translates into CASSLGLGGPFGYTF.

This clone appeared a few times. This sequence joins TRBV4-3 and TRBJ2-2, with 12 bases that match TRBD2. The V gene's germline CDR1 is LGHNA and CDR2 YSLEER. The CDR3 covers 18 residues. The V and J ends lost 0 bases and 1 base, in that order; junction bases with no gene match: 3. Written as DNA, the CDR3 is TGCGCCAGCAGCCAAGATGGGACTAGCGGGTGGAACACCGGGGAGCTGTTTTTT. Protein product: CASSQDGTSGWNTGELFF.

The chain employs TRBV7-6 and TRBJ2-3, with D possibly matching TRBD1 (5 bases). Trimming took off 5 bases at V and 0 bases at J, with 9 bases between the two ends. CDR1 is SGHVS, CDR2 FNYEAQ, per germline. The CDR3 is made up of 14 amino acids. The CDR3 loop is CASSQGASTDTQYF. DNA for the CDR3: TGTGCCAGCAGCCAAGGGGCTAGCACAGATACGCAGTATTTT.

J is TRBJ2-1 and V is TRBV7-3; perhaps TRBD2 as D (6 bases). Germline CDR1 and CDR2: SGHTA and FQGTGA. Trimming stripped 3 bases from V and 4 bases from J, with 19 bases between. This CDR3 is built from 17 residues. The DNA for the CDR3 is TGTGCCAGCAGCTTTCTCCCCCCACGGGGGACTTACAATGAGCAGTTCTTC. Amino acid sequence: CASSFLPPRGTYNEQFF.

The gene calls are TRBV28 and TRBJ1-3; D is uncertain. Germline CDR1 and CDR2: MDHEN and SYDVKM. CDR3 size: 16 residues. V was pared by 5 bases and J by 0 bases, with 14 bases between. CDR3 residues: CASSPPRVFSGNTIYF. The CDR3 DNA is TGTGCCAGCAGTCCCCCACGGGTCTTCTCTGGAAACACCATATATTTT.

This chain joins TRBV15 and TRBJ2-7, with D maybe TRBD1 (6 bases). The CDR3 is 18 residues long. With 1 base removed from V and 0 bases from J, the gap between germline ends came to 19 bases. Germline V CDR1 and CDR2: LNHNV, YYDKDF (reference sequence). CDR3: CATSRARTGRRASYEQYF. For the CDR3, the DNA is TGTGCCACCAGCAGAGCTCGCACAGGGCGCCGGGCCTCCTACGAGCAGTACTTC.

V is TRBV6-5 and J is TRBJ2-7; D might be TRBD1 (6 bases). CDR1 and CDR2 (germline): MNHEY, SVGAGI. The CDR3 loop spans 13 amino acids. V gave up 5 bases and J gave up 6 bases, with 14 bases separating them. The CDR3 coding sequence is TGTGCCAGCAGTCGGACAGCCCTTGGCGAGCAGTACTTC. It translates to CASSRTALGEQYF.

The chain has TRBV5-1 and TRBJ2-2, with 7 nucleotides matching TRBD2. Trimming cost V 4 bases and J 2 bases; bases outside gene matches: 5. The CDR3 totals 15 residues. Germline lookup yields CDR1 SGHRS and CDR2 YFSETQ. The chain's CDR3 is CASSGGRGNTGELFF. The CDR3 nucleotides are TGCGCCAGCAGCGGCGGGAGAGGAAACACCGGGGAGCTGTTTTTT.